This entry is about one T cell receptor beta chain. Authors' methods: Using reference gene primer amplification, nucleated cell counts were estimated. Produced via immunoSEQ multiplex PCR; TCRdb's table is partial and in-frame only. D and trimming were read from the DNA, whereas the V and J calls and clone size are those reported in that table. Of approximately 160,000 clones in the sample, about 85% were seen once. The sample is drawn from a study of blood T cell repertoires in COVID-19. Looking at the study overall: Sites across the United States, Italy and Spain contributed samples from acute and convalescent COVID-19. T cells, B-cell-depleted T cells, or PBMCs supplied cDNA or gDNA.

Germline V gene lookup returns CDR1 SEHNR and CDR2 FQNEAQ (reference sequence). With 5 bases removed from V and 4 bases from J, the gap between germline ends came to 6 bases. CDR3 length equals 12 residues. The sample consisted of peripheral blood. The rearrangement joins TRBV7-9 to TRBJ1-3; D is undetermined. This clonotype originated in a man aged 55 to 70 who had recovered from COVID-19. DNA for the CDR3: TGTGCCAGCAGCATCTCCGGAAACACCATATATTTT. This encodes CASSISGNTIYF.